The entry below gives a single T cell receptor (beta chain) sequence along with its context. What it recognizes is unknown. The J segment lost 3 bases and the V segment lost 4 bases, leaving 5 bases of the junction unmatched. CDR3 length: 15 residues. Germline V CDR1 and CDR2: SGHKS, YYEKEE (reference sequence). This sample stems from a study of tumor-infiltrating lymphocytes in primary liver carcinoma. At the level of the study: Treatment of the patients' primary liver carcinoma consisted of surgical resection. The patient group consisted of men and women aged 30 to 69 years. Tumor stage was T1-T3 N0M0, and tumor size was roughly 4 to 10 cm across.

Germline DNA was extracted alongside blood RNA, which was obtained from unsorted whole blood. TCR beta cDNA was prepared out of 450 to 500 ng total RNA by means of a constant-region primer. Slightly modified ARM-PCR with three nested multiplex PCR rounds yielded TCR beta libraries. Two initial PCR rounds of ten to eleven cycles each paired TRBV1-TRBV30 forward primers with a C-beta reverse primer. TCRdb reprocessed the multiplex PCR reads with MiXCR, giving one entry per CDR3 protein. The sample has approximately 310,000 distinct CDR3 sequences, 55% to 65% seen once. Study-wide results and caveats: A significantly higher top-250-clone fraction was recorded for tumors than for blood (p = 0.039).

This clonotype was sampled from a middle-aged man with primary liver carcinoma and hepatitis B virus infection. The rearrangement joins TRBV5-5 to TRBJ2-7, with 12 bases lining up with TRBD2. Sample: peripheral blood. Here the CDR3 DNA reads TGTGCCAGCAGCCCCGGACTAGCGGGACTCTACGAGCAGTACTTC. It is translated as CASSPGLAGLYEQYF.